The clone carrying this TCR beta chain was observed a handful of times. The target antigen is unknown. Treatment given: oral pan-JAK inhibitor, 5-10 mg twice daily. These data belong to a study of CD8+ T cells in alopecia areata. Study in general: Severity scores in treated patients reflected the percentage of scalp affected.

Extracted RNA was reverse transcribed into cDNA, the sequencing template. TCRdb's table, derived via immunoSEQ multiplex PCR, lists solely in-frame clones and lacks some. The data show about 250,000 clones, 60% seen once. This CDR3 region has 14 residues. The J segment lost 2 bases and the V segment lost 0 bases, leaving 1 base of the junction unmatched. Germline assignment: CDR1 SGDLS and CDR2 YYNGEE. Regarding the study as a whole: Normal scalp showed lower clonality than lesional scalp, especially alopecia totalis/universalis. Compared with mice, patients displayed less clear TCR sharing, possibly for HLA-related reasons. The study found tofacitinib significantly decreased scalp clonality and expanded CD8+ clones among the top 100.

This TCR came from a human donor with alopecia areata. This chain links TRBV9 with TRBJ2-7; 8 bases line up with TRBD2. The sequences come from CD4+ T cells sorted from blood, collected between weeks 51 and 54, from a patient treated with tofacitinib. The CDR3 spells CASSVAAGAYEQYF. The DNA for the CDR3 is TGTGCCAGCAGCGTAGCAGCGGGGGCCTACGAGCAGTACTTC.